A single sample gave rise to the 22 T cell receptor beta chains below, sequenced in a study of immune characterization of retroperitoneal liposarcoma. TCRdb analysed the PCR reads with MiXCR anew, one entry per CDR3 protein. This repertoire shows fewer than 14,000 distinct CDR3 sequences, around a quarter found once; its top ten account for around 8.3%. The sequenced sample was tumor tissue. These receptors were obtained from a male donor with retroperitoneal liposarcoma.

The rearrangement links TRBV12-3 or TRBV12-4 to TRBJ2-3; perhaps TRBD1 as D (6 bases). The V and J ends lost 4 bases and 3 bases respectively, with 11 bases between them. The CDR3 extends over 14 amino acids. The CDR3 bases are TGTGCCAGCAGTTCATACAGGGAGACAGATACGCAGTATTTT. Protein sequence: CASSSYRETDTQYF.

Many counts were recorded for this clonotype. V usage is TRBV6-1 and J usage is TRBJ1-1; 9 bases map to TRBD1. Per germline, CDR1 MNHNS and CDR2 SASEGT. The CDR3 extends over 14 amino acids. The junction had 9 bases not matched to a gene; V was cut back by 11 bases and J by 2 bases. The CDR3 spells CASSRTGANTEAFF. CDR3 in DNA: TGTGCCTCGAGCCGGACAGGGGCAAACACTGAAGCTTTCTTT.

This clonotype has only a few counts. The CDR3 protein is CASSRRDEQFF. CDR3 nucleotides: TGTGCCAGCAGCAGGAGGGACGAGCAGTTCTTC. The chain employs TRBV11-1 and TRBJ2-1; a possible D gene is TRBD2 (6 bases). Germline assignment: CDR1 SGHAT and CDR2 FQDESV (reference sequence). Between the trimmed V and J ends, which lost 5 bases and 10 bases, there was a span of 9 bases. The CDR3 length is 11 residues.

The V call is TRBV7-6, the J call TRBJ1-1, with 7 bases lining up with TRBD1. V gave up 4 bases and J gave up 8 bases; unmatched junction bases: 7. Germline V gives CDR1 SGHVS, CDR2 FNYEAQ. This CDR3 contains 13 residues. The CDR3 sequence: CASSSHRGAEAFF. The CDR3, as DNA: TGTGCCAGCAGCTCTCACAGGGGAGCAGAAGCTTTCTTT.

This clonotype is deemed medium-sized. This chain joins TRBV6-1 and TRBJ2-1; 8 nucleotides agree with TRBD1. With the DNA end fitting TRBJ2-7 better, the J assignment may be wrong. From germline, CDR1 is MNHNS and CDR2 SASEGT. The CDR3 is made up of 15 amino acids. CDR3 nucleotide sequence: TGTGCCAGCAAAGTCGGACAGGGACAACCTTACGAGCAGTACTTC. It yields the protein CASKVGQGQPYEQYF.

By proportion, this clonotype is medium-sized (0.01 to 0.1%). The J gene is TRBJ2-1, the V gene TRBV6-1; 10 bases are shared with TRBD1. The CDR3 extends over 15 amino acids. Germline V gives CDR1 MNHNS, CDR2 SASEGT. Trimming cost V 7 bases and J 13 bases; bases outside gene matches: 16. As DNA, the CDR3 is TGTGCCAGCACCCTCTCGTCGACAGGGGGCAAGACCCAGTTCTTC. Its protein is CASTLSSTGGKTQFF.

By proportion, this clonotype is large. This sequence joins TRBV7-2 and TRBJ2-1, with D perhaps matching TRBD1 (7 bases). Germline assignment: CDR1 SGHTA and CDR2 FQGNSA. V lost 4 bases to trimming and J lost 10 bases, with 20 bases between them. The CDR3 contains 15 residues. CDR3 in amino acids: CASSSTGWERAEQFF. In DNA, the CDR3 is TGTGCCAGCAGCTCGACAGGGTGGGAGCGGGCCGAGCAGTTCTTC.

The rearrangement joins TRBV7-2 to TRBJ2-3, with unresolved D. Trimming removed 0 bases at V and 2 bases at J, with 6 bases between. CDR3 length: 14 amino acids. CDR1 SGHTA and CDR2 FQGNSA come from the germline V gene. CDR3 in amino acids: CASSLAFNTDTQYF. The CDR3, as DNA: TGTGCCAGCAGCTTAGCGTTCAACACAGATACGCAGTATTTT.

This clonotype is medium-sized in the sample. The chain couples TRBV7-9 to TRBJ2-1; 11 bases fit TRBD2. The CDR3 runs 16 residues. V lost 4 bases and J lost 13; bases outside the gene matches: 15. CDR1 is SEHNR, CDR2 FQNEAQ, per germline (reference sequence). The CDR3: CASSSGTSGYGETQFF. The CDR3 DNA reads TGTGCCAGCAGCTCCGGGACTAGCGGCTACGGAGAGACCCAGTTCTTC. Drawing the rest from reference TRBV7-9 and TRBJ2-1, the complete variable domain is DTGVSQNPRHKITKRGQNVTFRCDPISEHNRLYWYRQTLGQGPEFLTYFQNEAQLEKSRLLSDRFSAERPKGSFSTLEIQRTEQGDSAMYLCASSSGTSGYGETQFFGPGTRLTVL.

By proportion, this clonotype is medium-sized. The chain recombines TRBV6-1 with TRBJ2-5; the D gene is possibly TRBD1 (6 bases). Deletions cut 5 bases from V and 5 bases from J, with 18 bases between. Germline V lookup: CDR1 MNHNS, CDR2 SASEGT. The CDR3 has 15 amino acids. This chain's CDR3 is CASSLYRDAWETQYF. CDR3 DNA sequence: TGTGCCAGCAGTCTCTACAGGGATGCATGGGAGACCCAGTACTTC.

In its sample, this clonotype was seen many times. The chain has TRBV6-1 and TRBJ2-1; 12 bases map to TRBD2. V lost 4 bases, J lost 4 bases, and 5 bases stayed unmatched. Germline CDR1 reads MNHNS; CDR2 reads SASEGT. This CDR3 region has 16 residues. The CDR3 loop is CASSGGLAGLYNEQFF. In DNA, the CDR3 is TGTGCCAGCAGTGGGGGACTAGCGGGTTTGTACAATGAGCAGTTCTTC.

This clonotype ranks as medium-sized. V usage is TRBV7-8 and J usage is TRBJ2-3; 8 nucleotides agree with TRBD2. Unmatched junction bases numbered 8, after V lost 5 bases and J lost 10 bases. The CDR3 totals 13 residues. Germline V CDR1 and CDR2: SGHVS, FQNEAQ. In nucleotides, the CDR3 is TGTGCCAGCAGCCCGACTAGCGCCAACCCGCAGTATTTT. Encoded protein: CASSPTSANPQYF. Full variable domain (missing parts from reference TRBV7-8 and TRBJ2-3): GAGVSQSPRYKVAKRGQDVALRCDPISGHVSLFWYQQALGQGPEFLTYFQNEAQLDKSGLPSDRFFAERPEGSVSTLKIQRTQQEDSAVYLCASSPTSANPQYFGPGTRLTVL.

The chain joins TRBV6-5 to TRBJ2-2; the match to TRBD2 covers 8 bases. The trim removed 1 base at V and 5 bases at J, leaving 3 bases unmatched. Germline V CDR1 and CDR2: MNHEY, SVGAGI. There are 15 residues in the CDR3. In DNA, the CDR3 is TGTGCCAGCAGTTACTTTGGCGGGGGGACCGGGGAGCTGTTTTTT. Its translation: CASSYFGGGTGELFF.

The DNA of the CDR3 is TGTGCTAGTGGTTTGGTTTCGACAGATACGCAGTATTTT. It specifies CASGLVSTDTQYF. The chain combines TRBV12-5 with TRBJ2-3; D remains unclear. Germline assignment: CDR1 LGHNT and CDR2 FRNRAP. The V end lost 0 bases, the J end lost 3 bases, and 4 bases lay between the germline ends. The CDR3 consists of 13 residues. The whole variable domain, filled in from reference TRBV12-5 and TRBJ2-3, reads DARVTQTPRHKVTEMGQEVTMRCQPILGHNTVFWYRQTMMQGLELLAYFRNRAPLDDSGMPKDRFSAEMPDATLATLKIQPSEPRDSAVYFCASGLVSTDTQYFGPGTRLTVL.

CDR3 sequence: CASSWDSYNEQFF. CDR3 DNA: TGTGCCAGCAGTTGGGACAGTTACAATGAGCAGTTCTTC. This chain connects TRBV12-3 or TRBV12-4 to TRBJ2-1; 7 nucleotides line up with TRBD1. V was clipped by 4 bases and J by 4 bases; unmatched bases: 1. The CDR3 is 13 residues long.

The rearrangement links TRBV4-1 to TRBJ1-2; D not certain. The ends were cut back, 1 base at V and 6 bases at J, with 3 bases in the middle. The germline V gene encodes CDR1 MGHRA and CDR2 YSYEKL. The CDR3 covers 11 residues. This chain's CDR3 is CASSQGNGYTF. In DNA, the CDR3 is TGCGCCAGCAGCCAAGGGAATGGCTACACCTTC.

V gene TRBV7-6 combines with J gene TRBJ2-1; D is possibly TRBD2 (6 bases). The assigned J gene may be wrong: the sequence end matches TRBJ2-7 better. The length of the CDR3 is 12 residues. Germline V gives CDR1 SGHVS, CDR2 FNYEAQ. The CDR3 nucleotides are TGTGCCAGCAGCTTATCCGGGGGCGAGCAGTACTTC. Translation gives CASSLSGGEQYF.

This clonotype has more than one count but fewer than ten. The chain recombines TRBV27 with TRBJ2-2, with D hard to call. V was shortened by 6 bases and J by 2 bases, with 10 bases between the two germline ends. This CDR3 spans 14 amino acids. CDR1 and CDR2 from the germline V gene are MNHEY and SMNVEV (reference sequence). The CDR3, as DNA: TGTGCCAGCAGAGGGCGGATCAACACCGGGGAGCTGTTTTTT. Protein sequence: CASRGRINTGELFF.

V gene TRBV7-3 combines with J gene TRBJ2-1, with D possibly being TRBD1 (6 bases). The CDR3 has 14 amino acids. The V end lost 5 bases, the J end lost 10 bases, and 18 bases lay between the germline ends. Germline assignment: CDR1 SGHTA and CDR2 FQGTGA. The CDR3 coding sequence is TGTGCCAGCAGCGTCAATGGGGGCGTGGGCGAGCAGTTCTTC. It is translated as CASSVNGGVGEQFF.

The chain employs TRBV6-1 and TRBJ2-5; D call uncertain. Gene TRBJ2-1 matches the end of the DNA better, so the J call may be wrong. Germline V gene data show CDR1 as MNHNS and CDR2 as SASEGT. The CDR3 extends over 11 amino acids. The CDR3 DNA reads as TGTGCCAGCAGCCCCTGGGCCGAGCAGTTCTTC. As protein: CASSPWAEQFF.

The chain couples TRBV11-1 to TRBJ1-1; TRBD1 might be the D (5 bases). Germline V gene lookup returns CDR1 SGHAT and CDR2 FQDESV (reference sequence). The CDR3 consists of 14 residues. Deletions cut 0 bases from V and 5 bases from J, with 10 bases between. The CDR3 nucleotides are TGTGCCAGCAGCTTAGCTACGGGGCGGACTGAAGCTTTCTTT. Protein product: CASSLATGRTEAFF.

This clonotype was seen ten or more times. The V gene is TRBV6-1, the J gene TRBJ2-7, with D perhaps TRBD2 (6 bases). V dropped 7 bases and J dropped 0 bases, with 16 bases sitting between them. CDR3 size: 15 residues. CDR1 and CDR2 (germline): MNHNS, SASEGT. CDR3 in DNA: TGTGCCAGCACCCCCACTAGCCGGAGCTCCTACGAGCAGTACTTC. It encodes CASTPTSRSSYEQYF.